A single sample gave rise to the 21 T cell receptor beta chains below, sequenced in a study of cytomegalovirus exposure and HLA in healthy donors. 60 Vbeta and 13 Jbeta primers were used in PCR. TCRdb's copy holds only in-frame clones and misses some; the assay was immunoSEQ multiplex PCR. The sample consists of about 190,000 clones, about 80% of them appearing once. Sequenced input: PBMCs. The receptors were gathered from a woman in her twenties or thirties in good health and CMV-seropositive.

The chain is built from TRBV11-2 and TRBJ2-5, with D unclear. CDR1 is SGHAT and CDR2 is FQNNGV in the germline V gene. Trimming removed 5 bases from V and 0 bases from J, with 10 bases in between. The CDR3 is 14 amino acids. CDR3 DNA sequence: TGTGCCAGCAGCCAGACTGGCAACCAAGAGACCCAGTACTTC. This gives the protein CASSQTGNQETQYF.

The sample holds one count of this clone. The V gene is TRBV6-6, the J gene TRBJ2-5, with 7 bases aligning to TRBD2. After removal of 7 bases from V and 5 bases from J, the junction contained 7 bases not matched to a gene. The V gene's germline CDR1 is MNHNY and CDR2 SVGAGI (reference sequence). This CDR3 region has 13 residues. This CDR3 reads CASTLTSFETQYF. For the CDR3, the DNA is TGTGCCAGCACCCTGACTAGCTTTGAGACCCAGTACTTC.

For this clone: This same CDR3 is encoded by further DNA sequences in the sample. This chain links TRBV7-3 with TRBJ2-6, with D perhaps matching TRBD1 (5 bases). This CDR3 is built from 15 residues. The ends were cut back, 2 bases at V and 2 bases at J, with 7 bases in the middle. Germline V gives CDR1 SGHTA, CDR2 FQGTGA. This chain's CDR3 is CASSLVGAGANVLTF. DNA of the CDR3: TGTGCCAGCAGCTTAGTAGGGGCTGGGGCCAACGTCCTGACTTTC.

This rearrangement joins TRBV28 to TRBJ2-2; no definite D call. The germline V gene has CDR1 MDHEN and CDR2 SYDVKM. Trimming stripped 0 bases from V and 0 bases from J, with 8 bases between. This CDR3 region has 16 residues. The CDR3 protein is CASSLWARSNTGELFF. The CDR3 bases are TGTGCCAGCAGTTTATGGGCCAGATCGAACACCGGGGAGCTGTTTTTT.

This rearrangement joins TRBV5-5 to TRBJ2-5; tentative D call: TRBD1 (6 bases). V was trimmed by 4 bases and J by 5 bases, leaving 21 bases between them. Germline lookup yields CDR1 SGHKS and CDR2 YYEKEE (reference sequence). The CDR3 runs to 16 residues. CDR3: CASSPERGGRFETQYF. DNA for the CDR3: TGTGCCAGCAGCCCCGAAAGAGGGGGAAGATTTGAGACCCAGTACTTC.

The chain is built from TRBV9 and TRBJ2-1, with 16 bases that match TRBD2. The CDR3 has 15 amino acids. CDR1 and CDR2 (germline): SGDLS, YYNGEE. J was trimmed by 10 bases and V by 4 bases; bases with no gene match: 5. This CDR3 is CASSPSGLAGGEQFF. CDR3 sequence (DNA): TGTGCCAGCAGCCCCTCGGGACTAGCGGGAGGGGAGCAGTTCTTC.

The chain couples TRBV6-6 to TRBJ2-5, with TRBD2 identical over 9 bases. The CDR3 consists of 15 residues. With 1 base clipped from V and 2 bases from J, the junction kept 2 bases outside the gene matches. Germline values: CDR1 MNHNY, CDR2 SVGAGI (reference sequence). The CDR3 region has the DNA TGTGCCAGCAGTTACTTGGCGGGAGGGCAAGAGACCCAGTACTTC. Translated: CASSYLAGGQETQYF.

This chain uses TRBV28 with TRBJ2-7; D perhaps matches TRBD1 (6 bases). Trimming took off 5 bases at V and 5 bases at J, with 13 bases between the two ends. CDR1 is MDHEN and CDR2 is SYDVKM in the germline V gene. This CDR3 is 13 amino acids long. The CDR3 loop is CASSDTGLDEQYF. CDR3 coding DNA: TGTGCCAGCAGTGATACAGGGTTGGACGAGCAGTACTTC.

The V gene is TRBV2, the J gene TRBJ1-1, with TRBD1 identical over 8 bases. The CDR3 is 14 amino acids. V shed 7 bases, J shed 1 base, and the junction held 5 bases outside the gene matches. The germline V gene encodes CDR1 SNHLY and CDR2 FYNNEI. The CDR3 loop is CASTTTGENTEAFF. In DNA form, the CDR3 reads TGTGCCAGCACCACGACAGGGGAGAACACTGAAGCTTTCTTT.

The chain recombines TRBV5-1 with TRBJ2-7; 15 positions agree with TRBD2. V lost 4 bases and J lost 0; bases outside the gene matches: 11. The CDR3 length is 19 residues. Germline CDR1 reads SGHRS; CDR2 reads YFSETQ. The CDR3 region is CASSRTGTSGGLSSYEQYF. The CDR3 DNA reads TGCGCCAGCAGCCGAACGGGGACTAGCGGGGGGCTGAGCTCCTACGAGCAGTACTTC.

The chain carries TRBV7-3 and TRBJ2-7; the D gene is possibly TRBD1 (8 bases). V lost 5 bases and J lost 2, with 16 bases in between. Germline V lookup: CDR1 SGHTA, CDR2 FQGTGA. This CDR3 has 15 residues. In DNA, the CDR3 is TGTGCCAGCAGCCCAACAGGGGGGGCGACCTACGAGCAGTACTTC. Protein: CASSPTGGATYEQYF. Looking up the rest from reference TRBV7-3 and TRBJ2-7 gives the full variable domain: GAGVSQTPSNKVTEKGKYVELRCDPISGHTALYWYRQSLGQGPEFLIYFQGTGAADDSGLPNDRFFAVRPEGSVSTLKIQRTERGDSAVYLCASSPTGGATYEQYFGPGTRLTVT.

The chain is built from TRBV7-9 and TRBJ1-2, with TRBD1 matching over 7 bases. Per germline, CDR1 SEHNR and CDR2 FQNEAQ (reference sequence). J gave up 6 bases and V 1 base, and 5 bases lay outside the gene matches. There are 14 residues in the CDR3. The CDR3 loop is CASSLGTGWDGYTF. The CDR3 nucleotides are TGTGCCAGCAGCTTAGGGACAGGCTGGGATGGCTACACCTTC.

The V gene is TRBV29-1, the J gene TRBJ2-2; 8 bases line up with TRBD2. The CDR3 contains 14 residues. Germline CDR1 SQVTM, CDR2 ANQGSEA. J gave up 4 bases and V 7 bases, and 8 bases lay outside the gene matches. CDR3 region: CSARRGELTGELFF. The CDR3 nucleotides read TGCAGCGCCCGGCGGGGGGAACTCACCGGGGAGCTGTTTTTT.

The J gene is TRBJ2-3, the V gene TRBV28; TRBD2 aligns across 7 bases. The length of the CDR3 is 17 residues. Germline CDR1 is MDHEN and CDR2 is SYDVKM. The J segment lost 0 bases and the V segment lost 7 bases, leaving 13 bases of the junction unmatched. The CDR3 is CASNPGRPSTSTDTQYF. The CDR3 bases are TGTGCCAGCAACCCCGGGAGGCCTTCGACTAGCACAGATACGCAGTATTTT.

The CDR3 sequence: CASSTGQGTGELFF. CDR3 in DNA: TGCGCCAGCAGCACGGGACAGGGGACCGGGGAGCTGTTTTTT. The rearrangement uses TRBV5-1 and TRBJ2-2; 10 nucleotides align to TRBD1. The trim removed 4 bases at V and 5 bases at J, leaving 2 bases unmatched. The CDR3 consists of 14 residues. Germline V CDR1 and CDR2: SGHRS, YFSETQ.

This clone was counted a single time. The chain links TRBV12-2 to TRBJ2-1; TRBD2, the table's D call, was not compared with the DNA. TRBV12-2 is a pseudogene. The CDR3 consists of 17 residues. CDR3 residues: CASRLEGTSGRGNEQFF. The CDR3 nucleotides read TGTGCAAGTCGCTTAGAGGGGACTAGCGGGAGAGGGAATGAGCAGTTCTTC.

The gene calls are TRBV28 and TRBJ1-2; weak D call: TRBD1 (5 bases). Deletions cut 4 bases from V and 7 bases from J, with 19 bases between. This CDR3 comprises 15 residues. Looked up from germline, CDR1 is MDHEN and CDR2 is SYDVKM. In DNA form, the CDR3 reads TGTGCCAGCAGTTCCGGTAACAGGCTATATGGTGGCTACACCTTC. It yields the protein CASSSGNRLYGGYTF.

The rearrangement uses TRBV29-1 and TRBJ2-7; 9 nucleotides line up with TRBD2. Per the germline V gene, CDR1 is SQVTM and CDR2 is ANQGSEA. The V and J ends lost 3 bases and 2 bases, in that order; junction bases with no gene match: 2. The CDR3 loop spans 13 amino acids. CDR3 sequence: CSVELAGTYEQYF. CDR3 coding DNA: TGCAGCGTTGAGCTAGCGGGAACCTACGAGCAGTACTTC.

This chain's CDR3 is CASSQDQSAAGAAFF. The CDR3 DNA follows: TGCGCCAGCAGCCAAGATCAGTCCGCCGCGGGGGCAGCTTTCTTT. V and J are TRBV4-1 and TRBJ1-1, with D tentatively TRBD1 (6 bases). Germline V gene sequence: CDR1 MGHRA, CDR2 YSYEKL. The length of the CDR3 is 15 residues. V was clipped by 0 bases and J by 10 bases, with 18 bases between them.

The rearrangement uses TRBV28 and TRBJ1-1; 9 positions agree with TRBD1. CDR3 length: 15 amino acids. Germline V lookup: CDR1 MDHEN, CDR2 SYDVKM. Trimming at V came to 2 bases and at J to 5 bases, leaving 6 bases not matched to a gene. The CDR3 DNA sequence: TGTGCCAGCAGTTTAGGACAGGGGCGGGGGACTGAAGCTTTCTTT. Its protein is CASSLGQGRGTEAFF.

The chain carries TRBV13 and TRBJ1-2; TRBD1 aligns across 9 bases. CDR3 length equals 18 residues. V was pared by 2 bases and J by 4 bases, with 14 bases of the junction left unmatched. Per germline, CDR1 PRHDT and CDR2 FYEKMQ (reference sequence). The CDR3 DNA reads TGTGCCAGCAGCTTAAGAGGGGGGACAGGGCCTTGGTTCTATGGCTACACCTTC. Translation: CASSLRGGTGPWFYGYTF. The entire variable domain, with the rest obtained from reference TRBV13 and TRBJ1-2, is as follows: AAGVIQSPRHLIKEKRETATLKCYPIPRHDTVYWYQQGPGQDPQFLISFYEKMQSDKGSIPDRFSAQQFSDYHSELNMSSLELGDSALYFCASSLRGGTGPWFYGYTFGSGTRLTVV.